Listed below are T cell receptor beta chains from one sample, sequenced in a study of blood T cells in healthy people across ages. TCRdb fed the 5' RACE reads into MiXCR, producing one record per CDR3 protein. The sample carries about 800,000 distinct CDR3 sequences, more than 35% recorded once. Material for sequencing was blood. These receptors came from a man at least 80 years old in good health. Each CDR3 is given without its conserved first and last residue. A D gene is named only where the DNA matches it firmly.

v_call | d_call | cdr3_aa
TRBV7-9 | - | ASSQVGLEETQY
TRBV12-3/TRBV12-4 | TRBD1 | ASSLGQGVLIGQPQH
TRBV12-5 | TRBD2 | ASGRTSGGNTDTQY
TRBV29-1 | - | SVSETYEQY
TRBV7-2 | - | ASSKRGDTEAF
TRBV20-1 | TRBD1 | SARDQTGGNSHTEAF
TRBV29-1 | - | SAGHTYEQY
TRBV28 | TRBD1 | ASSEQGFKSGANVLT
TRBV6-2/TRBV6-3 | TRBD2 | ASNLAGGVYEQY
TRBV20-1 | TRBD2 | SATTIRTSNRYNEQF
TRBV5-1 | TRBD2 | ATQEASGAREQF